This entry is about one T cell receptor (beta chain). The data derive from a study of monozygotic twins with inflammatory bowel disease. Blood samples of less than 3 ml were drawn from every donor. In preparing each TCR library, 3500 ng of total RNA was used. TCRdb processed the 5' RACE reads again and assigns one entry to each CDR3 protein, with no DNA. The sample's table shows fewer than 450,000 distinct CDR3 sequences. CDR3 size: 12 residues. From germline, CDR1 is MNHEY and CDR2 SMNVEV (reference sequence). The V and J genes are TRBV27 and TRBJ1-1; checking the TCRdb D call of TRBD1 is not possible without DNA. What was sequenced was blood. The receptor was isolated from a human donor with ulcerative colitis or Crohn's disease, or a healthy co-twin of an affected twin (not recorded which). The CDR3 here is CASSQDRVRAFF.